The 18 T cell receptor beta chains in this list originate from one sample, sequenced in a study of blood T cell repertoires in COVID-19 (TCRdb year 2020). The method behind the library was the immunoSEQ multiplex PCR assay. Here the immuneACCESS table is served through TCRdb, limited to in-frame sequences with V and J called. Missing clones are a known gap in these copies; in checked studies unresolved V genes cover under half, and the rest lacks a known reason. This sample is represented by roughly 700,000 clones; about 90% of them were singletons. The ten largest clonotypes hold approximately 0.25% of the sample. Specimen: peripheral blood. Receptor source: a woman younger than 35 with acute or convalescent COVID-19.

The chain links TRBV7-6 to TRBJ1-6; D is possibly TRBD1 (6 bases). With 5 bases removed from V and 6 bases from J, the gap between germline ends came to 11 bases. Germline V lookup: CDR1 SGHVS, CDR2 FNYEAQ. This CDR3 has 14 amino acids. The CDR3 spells CASSTRQANSPLHF. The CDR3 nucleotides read TGTGCCAGCAGCACTCGACAGGCTAATTCACCCCTCCACTTT. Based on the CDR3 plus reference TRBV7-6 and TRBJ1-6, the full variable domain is GAGVSQSPRYKVTKRGQDVALRCDPISGHVSLYWYRQALGQGPEFLTYFNYEAQQDKSGLPNDRFSAERPEGSISTLTIQRTEQRDSAMYRCASSTRQANSPLHFGNGTRLTVT.

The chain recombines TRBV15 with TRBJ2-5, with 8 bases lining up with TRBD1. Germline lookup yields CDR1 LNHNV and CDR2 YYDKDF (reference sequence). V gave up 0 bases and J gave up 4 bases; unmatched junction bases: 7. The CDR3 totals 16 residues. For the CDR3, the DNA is TGTGCCACCAGCAGAGATTACGGGACAGGTCTAGAGACCCAGTACTTC. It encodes CATSRDYGTGLETQYF.

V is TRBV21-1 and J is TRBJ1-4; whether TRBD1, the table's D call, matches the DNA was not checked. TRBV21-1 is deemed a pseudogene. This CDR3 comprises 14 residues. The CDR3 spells CASSLQGRQEKLFF. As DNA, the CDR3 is TGTGCCAGCAGCCTACAGGGGAGGCAGGAAAAACTGTTTTTT.

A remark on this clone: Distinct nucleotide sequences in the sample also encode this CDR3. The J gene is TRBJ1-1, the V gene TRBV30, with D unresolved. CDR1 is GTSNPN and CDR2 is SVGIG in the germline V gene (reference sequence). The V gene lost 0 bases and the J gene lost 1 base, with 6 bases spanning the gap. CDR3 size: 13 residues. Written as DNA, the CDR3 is TGTGCCTGGAGTGTACGAGGGAACACTGAAGCTTTCTTT. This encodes CAWSVRGNTEAFF.

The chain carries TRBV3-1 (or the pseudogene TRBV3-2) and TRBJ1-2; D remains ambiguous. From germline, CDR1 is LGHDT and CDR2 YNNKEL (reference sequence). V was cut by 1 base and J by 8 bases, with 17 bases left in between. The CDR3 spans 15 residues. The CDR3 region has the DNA TGTGCCAGCAGCCAAGTTACGGGTATTAGTACGGGCTACACCTTC. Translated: CASSQVTGISTGYTF.

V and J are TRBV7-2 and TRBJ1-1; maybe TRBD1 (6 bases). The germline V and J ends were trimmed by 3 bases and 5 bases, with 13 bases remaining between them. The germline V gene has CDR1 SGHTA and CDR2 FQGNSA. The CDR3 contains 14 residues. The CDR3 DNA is TGTGCCAGCAGCTTTACAGGGTCGGTTACTGAAGCTTTCTTT. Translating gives CASSFTGSVTEAFF.

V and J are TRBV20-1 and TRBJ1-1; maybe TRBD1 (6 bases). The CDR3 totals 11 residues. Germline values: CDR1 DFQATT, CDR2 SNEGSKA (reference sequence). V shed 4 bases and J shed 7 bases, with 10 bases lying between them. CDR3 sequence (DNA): TGCAGTGCTAAGAGGACAGTTGAAGCTTTCTTT. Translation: CSAKRTVEAFF.

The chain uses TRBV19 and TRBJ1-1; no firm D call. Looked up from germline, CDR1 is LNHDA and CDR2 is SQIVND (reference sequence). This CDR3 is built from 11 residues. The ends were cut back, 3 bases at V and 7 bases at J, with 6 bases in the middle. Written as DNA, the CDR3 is TGTGCCAGTAGTATCAATGTTGAAGCTTTCTTT. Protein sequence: CASSINVEAFF.

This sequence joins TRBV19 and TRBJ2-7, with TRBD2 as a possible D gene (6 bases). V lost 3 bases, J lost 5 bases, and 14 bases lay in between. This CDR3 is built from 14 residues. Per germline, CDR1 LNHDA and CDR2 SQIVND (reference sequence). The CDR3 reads CASSMVEEGHEQYF. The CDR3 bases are TGTGCCAGTAGTATGGTGGAGGAGGGCCACGAGCAGTACTTC.

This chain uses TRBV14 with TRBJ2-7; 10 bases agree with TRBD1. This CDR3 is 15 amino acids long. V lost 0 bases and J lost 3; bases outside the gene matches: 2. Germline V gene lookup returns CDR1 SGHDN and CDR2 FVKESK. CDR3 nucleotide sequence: TGTGCCAGCAGCCAAGATGGGACAGGGGACTACGAGCAGTACTTC. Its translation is CASSQDGTGDYEQYF.

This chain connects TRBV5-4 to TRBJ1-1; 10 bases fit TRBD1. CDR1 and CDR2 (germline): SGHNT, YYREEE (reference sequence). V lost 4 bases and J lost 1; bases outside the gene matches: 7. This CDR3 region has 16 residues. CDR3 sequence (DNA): TGTGCCAGCAGCCAGGACAGGGGGATAACGAACACTGAAGCTTTCTTT. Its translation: CASSQDRGITNTEAFF.

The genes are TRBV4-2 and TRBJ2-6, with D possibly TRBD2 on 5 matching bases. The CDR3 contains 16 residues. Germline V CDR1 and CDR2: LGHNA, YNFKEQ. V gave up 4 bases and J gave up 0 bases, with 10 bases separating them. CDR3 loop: CASSRRESSGANVLTF. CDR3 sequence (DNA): TGTGCCAGCAGCCGTCGGGAAAGCTCTGGGGCCAACGTCCTGACTTTC.

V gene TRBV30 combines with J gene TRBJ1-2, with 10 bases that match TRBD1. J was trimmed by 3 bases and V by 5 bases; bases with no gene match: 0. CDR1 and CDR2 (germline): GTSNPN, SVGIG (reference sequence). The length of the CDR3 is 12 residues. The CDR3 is CAWGTGDYGYTF. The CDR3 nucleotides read TGTGCCTGGGGGACAGGGGACTATGGCTACACCTTC.

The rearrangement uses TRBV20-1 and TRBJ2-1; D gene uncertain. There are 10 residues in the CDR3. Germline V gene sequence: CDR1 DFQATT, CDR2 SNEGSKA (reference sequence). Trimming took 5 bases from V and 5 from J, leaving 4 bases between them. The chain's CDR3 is CSALDNEQFF. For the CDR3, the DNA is TGCAGTGCTCTCGACAATGAGCAGTTCTTC.

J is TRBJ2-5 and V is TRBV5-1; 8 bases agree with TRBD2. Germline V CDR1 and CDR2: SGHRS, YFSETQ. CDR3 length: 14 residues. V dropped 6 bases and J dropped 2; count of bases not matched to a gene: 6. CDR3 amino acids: CASNLLAVQETQYF. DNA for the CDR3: TGCGCCAGCAACTTACTAGCGGTTCAAGAGACCCAGTACTTC.

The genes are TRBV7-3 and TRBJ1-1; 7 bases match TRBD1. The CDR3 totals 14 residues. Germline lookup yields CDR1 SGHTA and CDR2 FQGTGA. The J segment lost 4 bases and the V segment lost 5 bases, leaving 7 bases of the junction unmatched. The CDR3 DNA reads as TGTGCCAGCAGCCTCGGACAGGAGAGCACTGAAGCTTTCTTT. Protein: CASSLGQESTEAFF.

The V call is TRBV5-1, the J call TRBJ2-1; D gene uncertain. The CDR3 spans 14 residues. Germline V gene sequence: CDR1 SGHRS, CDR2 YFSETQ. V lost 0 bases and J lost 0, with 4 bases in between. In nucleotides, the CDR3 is TGCGCCAGCAGCTTGGGTAGCTCCTACAATGAGCAGTTCTTC. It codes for CASSLGSSYNEQFF. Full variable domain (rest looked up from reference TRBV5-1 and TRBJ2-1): KAGVTQTPRYLIKTRGQQVTLSCSPISGHRSVSWYQQTPGQGLQFLFEYFSETQRNKGNFPGRFSGRQFSNSRSEMNVSTLELGDSALYLCASSLGSSYNEQFFGPGTRLTVL.

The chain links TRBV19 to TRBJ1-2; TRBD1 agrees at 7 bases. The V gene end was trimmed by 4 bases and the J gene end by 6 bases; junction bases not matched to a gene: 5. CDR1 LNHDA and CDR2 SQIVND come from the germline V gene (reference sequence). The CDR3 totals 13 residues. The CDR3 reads CASSTTGYNGYTF. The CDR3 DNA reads TGTGCCAGTAGTACGACAGGGTATAATGGCTACACCTTC.